This TCR beta chain came from a study of CD8 T cells in ankylosing spondylitis. Study-wide points: Roughly eight highly homologous variants made up a TCR beta motif, and this motif appeared characteristic of ankylosing spondylitis blood. A number of the motif variants had already been described in reactive arthritis synovial fluid and blood. Disease-linked clones proved CD8+ and comparatively uncommon in peripheral blood.

The CDR3 runs to 14 residues. Per the germline V gene, CDR1 is LGHDT and CDR2 is YNNKEL (reference sequence). The V and J ends lost 5 bases and 1 base respectively, with 11 bases between them. This clonotype showed up just a few times. Its antigen remains unidentified. MiXCR, run by TCRdb on the 5' RACE reads, gives a single entry per CDR3 protein. Of roughly 440,000 distinct CDR3 sequences in the sample, 15% to 20% were seen once. The chain recombines TRBV3-1 with TRBJ1-1; the D is unclear. The sample consisted of blood, either unsorted or a sorted T cell fraction (not recorded which). The TCR was taken from a male donor with ankylosing spondylitis. The CDR3 protein is CASSYGRSNTEAFF. The CDR3 nucleotides are TGTGCCAGCAGCTACGGACGCTCGAACACTGAAGCTTTCTTT.